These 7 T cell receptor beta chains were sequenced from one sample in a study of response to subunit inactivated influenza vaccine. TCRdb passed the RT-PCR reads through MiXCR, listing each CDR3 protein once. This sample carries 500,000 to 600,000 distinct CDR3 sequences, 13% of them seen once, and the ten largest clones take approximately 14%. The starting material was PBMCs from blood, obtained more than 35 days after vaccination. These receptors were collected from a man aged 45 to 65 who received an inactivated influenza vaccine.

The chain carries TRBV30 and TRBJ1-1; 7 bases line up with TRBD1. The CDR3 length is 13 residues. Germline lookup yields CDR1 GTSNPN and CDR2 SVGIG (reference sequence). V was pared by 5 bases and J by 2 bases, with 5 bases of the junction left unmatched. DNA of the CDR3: TGTGCCTGGGATCGACAGGGAAACACTGAAGCTTTCTTT. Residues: CAWDRQGNTEAFF. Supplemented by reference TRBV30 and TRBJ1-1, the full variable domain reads SQTIHQWPATLVQPVGSPLSLECTVEGTSNPNLYWYRQAAGRGLQLLFYSVGIGQISSEVPQNLSASRPQDRQFILSSKKLLLSDSGFYLCAWDRQGNTEAFFGQGTRLTVV.

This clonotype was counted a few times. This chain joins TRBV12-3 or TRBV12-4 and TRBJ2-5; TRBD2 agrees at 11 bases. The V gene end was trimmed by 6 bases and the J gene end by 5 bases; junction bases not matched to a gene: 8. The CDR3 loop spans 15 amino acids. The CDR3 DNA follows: TGTGCCAGCAGCCGTACTAGCGGGAGAAAGGAGACCCAGTACTTC. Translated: CASSRTSGRKETQYF.

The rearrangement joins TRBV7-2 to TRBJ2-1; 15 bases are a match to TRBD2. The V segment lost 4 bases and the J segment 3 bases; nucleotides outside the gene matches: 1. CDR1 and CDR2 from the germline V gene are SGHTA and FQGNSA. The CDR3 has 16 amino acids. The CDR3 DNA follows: TGTGCCAGCAGCTGGACTAGCGGGAGGGACTACAATGAGCAGTTCTTC. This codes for CASSWTSGRDYNEQFF.

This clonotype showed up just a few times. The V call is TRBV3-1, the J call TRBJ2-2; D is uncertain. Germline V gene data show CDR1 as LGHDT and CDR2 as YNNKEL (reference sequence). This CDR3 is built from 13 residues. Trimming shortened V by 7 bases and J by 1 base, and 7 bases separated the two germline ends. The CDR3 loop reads CASNTGNTGELFF. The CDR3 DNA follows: TGTGCCAGCAACACGGGGAACACCGGGGAGCTGTTTTTT.

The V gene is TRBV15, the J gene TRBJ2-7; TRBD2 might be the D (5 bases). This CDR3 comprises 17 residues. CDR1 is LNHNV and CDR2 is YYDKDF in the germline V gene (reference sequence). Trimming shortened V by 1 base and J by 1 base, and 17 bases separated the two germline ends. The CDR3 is CATSRGQLRTGSYEQYF. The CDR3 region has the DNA TGTGCCACCAGCAGAGGTCAGCTCCGGACGGGATCCTACGAGCAGTACTTC.

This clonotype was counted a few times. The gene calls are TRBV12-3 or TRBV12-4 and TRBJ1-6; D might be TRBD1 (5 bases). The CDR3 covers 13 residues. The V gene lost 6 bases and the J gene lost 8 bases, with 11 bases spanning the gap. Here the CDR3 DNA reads TGTGCCAGCAGAGACCTCAGGGATTCACCCCTCCACTTT. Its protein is CASRDLRDSPLHF.

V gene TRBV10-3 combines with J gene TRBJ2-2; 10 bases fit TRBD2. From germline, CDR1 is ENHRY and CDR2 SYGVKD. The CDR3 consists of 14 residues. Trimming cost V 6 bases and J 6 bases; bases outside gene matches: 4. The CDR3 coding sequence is TGTGCCATCAGCCAGCTAGCGGGGGCCGGGGAGCTGTTTTTT. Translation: CAISQLAGAGELFF.